Listed here are 5 T cell receptor beta chains from one sample, sequenced in a study of long-term antiretroviral therapy in people with HIV. At survey level, the immunoSEQ assay was run in its v3.0 version. Clones were read by immunoSEQ multiplex PCR, and TCRdb kept only the in-frame ones, dropping some. The sample has 20,000 or so clones; 65% to 80% are singletons. The sample here was unsorted PBMCs, taken 0.5 years before starting antiretroviral therapy. These receptors came from a man between 18 and 35 years old with HIV.

The table lists this clone with a few counts. This chain uses TRBV19 with TRBJ2-3; 12 bases line up with TRBD2. Germline V gives CDR1 LNHDA, CDR2 SQIVND (reference sequence). The CDR3 runs 14 residues. The V segment lost 7 bases and the J segment 6 bases; nucleotides outside the gene matches: 5. The CDR3 sequence is CASNLAGGLDTQYF. The DNA for the CDR3 is TGTGCCAGTAACCTAGCGGGGGGGCTGGATACGCAGTATTTT.

The rearrangement links TRBV5-5 to TRBJ2-7, with 9 nucleotides matching TRBD1. This CDR3 has 17 amino acids. The V and J ends lost 4 bases and 3 bases, in that order; junction bases with no gene match: 14. Germline assignment: CDR1 SGHKS and CDR2 YYEKEE (reference sequence). The CDR3 nucleotides are TGTGCCAGCAGCCCACGTACGGGACAGGGCGTTCTCTACGAGCAGTACTTC. It translates to CASSPRTGQGVLYEQYF.

The rearrangement links TRBV27 to TRBJ2-3; TRBD2 matches 7 bases. The CDR3 sequence is 15 residues long. J lost 3 bases, V lost 1 base, and 4 bases had no gene match. CDR1 is MNHEY, CDR2 SMNVEV, per germline (reference sequence). The CDR3 nucleotides are TGTGCCAGCAGTTTATGGTTGGGGGGGACAGATACGCAGTATTTT. It yields the protein CASSLWLGGTDTQYF.

CDR3 bases: TGTGCCAGCACACGACAGGGGCAAGAGACCCAGTACTTC. Its protein is CASTRQGQETQYF. The chain links TRBV7-6 to TRBJ2-5, with 8 nucleotides matching TRBD1. There are 13 residues in the CDR3. The V segment lost 7 bases and the J segment 2 bases; nucleotides outside the gene matches: 3. Germline assignment: CDR1 SGHVS and CDR2 FNYEAQ.

The chain recombines TRBV6-6 with TRBJ2-2; D is undetermined. The germline CDR1 and CDR2 sequences are MNHNY and SVGAGI (reference sequence). The CDR3 contains 15 residues. Trimming took 2 bases from V and 1 from J, leaving 8 bases between them. This CDR3 is CASSYGSLNTGELFF. CDR3 DNA sequence: TGTGCCAGCAGTTACGGATCCTTGAACACCGGGGAGCTGTTTTTT.